Each of the 29 T cell receptor beta chains below was sequenced from the same sample in a study of blood T cell repertoires in COVID-19 (TCRdb year 2020). Library generation was performed with the immunoSEQ multiplex PCR assay. Sourced from immuneACCESS, this table was stored by TCRdb with only in-frame sequences that have V and J called. A share of the clones is absent; for the studies checked, an unresolved V gene accounts for under half, and the remainder has no known explanation. For this sample the table gives more than 65,000 clones, of which just under 80% were detected only once. About 6% of the sample is in the top ten clones. Sequenced: peripheral blood. These receptors all stem from a woman aged 60-75 years with acute or convalescent COVID-19.

The chain couples TRBV27 to TRBJ1-3; 8 nucleotides agree with TRBD1. Germline-derived CDR1 and CDR2 are MNHEY and SMNVEV (reference sequence). This CDR3 comprises 17 residues. The junction had 8 bases not matched to a gene; V was cut back by 4 bases and J by 0 bases. The DNA of the CDR3 is TGTGCCAGCAGTTCCCTTAGGACAGGGAACTCTGGAAACACCATATATTTT. Translation gives CASSSLRTGNSGNTIYF.

This sequence joins TRBV9 and TRBJ1-2, with D possibly matching TRBD1 (6 bases). V was trimmed by 4 bases and J by 3 bases, leaving 10 bases between them. The germline gives CDR1 SGDLS, CDR2 YYNGEE. The CDR3 runs to 13 residues. In DNA form, the CDR3 reads TGTGCCAGCAGCCCTCGGACAGACTATGGCTACACCTTC. The encoded protein is CASSPRTDYGYTF.

As DNA, the CDR3 is TGTGCCAGTAGTGGGAGACCATCCTACGAGCAGTACTTC. Translated, it gives CASSGRPSYEQYF. The chain carries TRBV19 and TRBJ2-7, with D maybe TRBD2 (5 bases). The CDR3 covers 13 residues. The V gene lost 5 bases and the J gene lost 1 base, with 9 bases spanning the gap. Germline assignment: CDR1 LNHDA and CDR2 SQIVND (reference sequence).

The chain combines TRBV5-1 with TRBJ2-7; a weak D match, TRBD1 (7 bases). In germline, CDR1 is SGHRS, CDR2 YFSETQ. This CDR3 contains 15 residues. Trimming removed 0 bases at V and 5 bases at J, with 15 bases between. The CDR3, as DNA: TGCGCCAGCAGCTTGGGCGGGACAGTTAAGAACGAGCAGTACTTC. Translating it yields CASSLGGTVKNEQYF.

This clone was recorded only once. This chain uses TRBV27 with TRBJ2-3, with 9 positions matching TRBD2. This CDR3 spans 16 amino acids. Trimming took 3 bases from V and 0 from J; bases not matched to a gene: 4. The germline V gene encodes CDR1 MNHEY and CDR2 SMNVEV (reference sequence). The DNA of the CDR3 is TGTGCCAGCAGTTTGGTAGCGGGGGCTAGCACAGATACGCAGTATTTT. Amino acids: CASSLVAGASTDTQYF.

This clone appeared once. The chain recombines TRBV23-1 with TRBJ1-2, with TRBD1 as a possible D gene (6 bases). TRBV23-1 is filed as an ORF, its function uncertain. V was clipped by 7 bases and J by 0 bases, with 9 bases between them. This CDR3 spans 13 amino acids. In DNA form, the CDR3 reads TGCGCCAGCAAGGACAGTCCTAACTATGGCTACACCTTC. This encodes CASKDSPNYGYTF.

The chain is built from TRBV11-2 and TRBJ2-1, with D perhaps matching TRBD2 (6 bases). V was pared by 3 bases and J by 0 bases, with 12 bases between. CDR3 length: 16 amino acids. CDR1 is SGHAT and CDR2 is FQNNGV in the germline V gene. The CDR3 DNA reads TGTGCCAGCAGCTTCTTGGCGGGATTCTCCTACAATGAGCAGTTCTTC. It yields the protein CASSFLAGFSYNEQFF.

The chain links TRBV7-3 to TRBJ2-1, with TRBD1 matching over 8 bases. CDR3 length: 16 amino acids. Per the germline V gene, CDR1 is SGHTA and CDR2 is FQGTGA. V gave up 2 bases and J gave up 6 bases; unmatched junction bases: 9. CDR3 loop: CASSLGGQAVSNEQFF. The CDR3 DNA is TGTGCCAGCAGCTTAGGGGGACAGGCGGTCAGCAATGAGCAGTTCTTC.

The DNA of the CDR3 is TGTGCCTGGAGTCCGGGACAGGTGAACACTGAAGCTTTCTTT. Encoded protein: CAWSPGQVNTEAFF. This chain uses TRBV30 with TRBJ1-1; TRBD1 agrees at 8 bases. V lost 2 bases and J lost 0; bases outside the gene matches: 2. The V gene's germline CDR1 is GTSNPN and CDR2 SVGIG (reference sequence). The CDR3 is made up of 14 amino acids. Filled out from reference TRBV30 and TRBJ1-1, the complete variable domain reads SQTIHQWPATLVQPVGSPLSLECTVEGTSNPNLYWYRQAAGRGLQLLFYSVGIGQISSEVPQNLSASRPQDRQFILSSKKLLLSDSGFYLCAWSPGQVNTEAFFGQGTRLTVV.

The rearrangement joins TRBV28 to TRBJ1-5; a possible D gene is TRBD1 (5 bases). The V end was cut by 5 bases, the J end by 0 bases, with 17 bases between. Germline V CDR1 and CDR2: MDHEN, SYDVKM. This CDR3 comprises 17 residues. The CDR3, as DNA: TGTGCCAGCAGTGCCACAGCAGGGCTCCATAGCAATCAGCCCCAGCATTTT. This translates into CASSATAGLHSNQPQHF.

This clone has only one observation. The V call is TRBV2, the J call TRBJ1-2; TRBD1 matches at 7 bases. Germline CDR1 SNHLY, CDR2 FYNNEI. Trimming at V came to 5 bases and at J to 5 bases, leaving 8 bases not matched to a gene. This CDR3 has 14 amino acids. The CDR3 protein is CASSMQGVLYGYTF. CDR3 bases: TGTGCCAGCAGTATGCAGGGGGTCCTATATGGCTACACCTTC.

The CDR3 DNA sequence: TGCGCCAGCGGGGGGGCTAGCGCCGCAGAGACCCAGTACTTC. Protein sequence: CASGGASAAETQYF. The J gene is TRBJ2-5, the V gene TRBV5-1; possible D gene TRBD2, 7 bases. V shed 7 bases and J shed 4 bases, with 17 bases lying between them. CDR3 size: 14 residues. Germline lookup yields CDR1 SGHRS and CDR2 YFSETQ.

The chain has TRBV9 and TRBJ2-7, with 7 bases identical to TRBD2. CDR3 size: 14 residues. CDR1 SGDLS and CDR2 YYNGEE come from the germline V gene. J gave up 6 bases and V 4 bases, and 10 bases lay outside the gene matches. In DNA form, the CDR3 reads TGTGCCAGCAGCCCCCCGATCGCGGGGGTCGAGCAGTACTTC. Translating it yields CASSPPIAGVEQYF. The variable domain in full, completed from reference TRBV9 and TRBJ2-7, reads DSGVTQTPKHLITATGQRVTLRCSPRSGDLSVYWYQQSLDQGLQFLIQYYNGEERAKGNILERFSAQQFPDLHSELNLSSLELGDSALYFCASSPPIAGVEQYFGPGTRLTVT.

The chain has TRBV27 and TRBJ2-7, with D possibly being TRBD2 (5 bases). Germline assignment: CDR1 MNHEY and CDR2 SMNVEV (reference sequence). The V and J ends lost 4 bases and 4 bases respectively, with 14 bases between them. The CDR3 contains 14 residues. The DNA for the CDR3 is TGTGCCAGCAGTTATAGGACTGGAGCTTACGAGCAGTACTTC. Translating it yields CASSYRTGAYEQYF.

The J gene is TRBJ2-5, the V gene TRBV18; D is possibly TRBD2 (5 bases). Per germline, CDR1 KGHSH and CDR2 LQKENI. The V and J ends lost 4 bases and 8 bases respectively, with 17 bases between them. This CDR3 spans 14 amino acids. CDR3 nucleotides: TGTGCCAGCTCACGGCCCCCTGGAGGCGAAACCCAGTACTTC. This sequence encodes CASSRPPGGETQYF.

The chain has TRBV29-1 and TRBJ2-5; 10 bases map to TRBD1. The CDR3 consists of 13 residues. The V and J ends lost 7 bases and 5 bases, in that order; junction bases with no gene match: 7. Germline V gene sequence: CDR1 SQVTM, CDR2 ANQGSEA. As DNA, the CDR3 is TGCAGCGCCGACAGGGGGCACGGGGAGACCCAGTACTTC. This translates into CSADRGHGETQYF.

This rearrangement joins TRBV7-3 to TRBJ2-7; 10 positions agree with TRBD2. V trimming: 5 bases; J trimming: 6 bases; junction bases outside the gene matches: 10. The CDR3 totals 15 residues. Looked up from germline, CDR1 is SGHTA and CDR2 is FQGTGA. CDR3 loop: CASSPTLAGAGEQYF. CDR3 DNA sequence: TGTGCCAGCAGCCCGACCCTAGCGGGGGCGGGCGAGCAGTACTTC.

The V gene is TRBV9, the J gene TRBJ2-5; 9 nucleotides agree with TRBD2. There are 15 residues in the CDR3. V trimming: 0 bases; J trimming: 5 bases; junction bases outside the gene matches: 5. The V gene's germline CDR1 is SGDLS and CDR2 YYNGEE. The CDR3, as DNA: TGTGCCAGCAGCGTAGTCGGAAGCGGGGGGGAGACCCAGTACTTC. Amino acid sequence: CASSVVGSGGETQYF.

The chain combines TRBV9 with TRBJ2-5; possibly TRBD2 for D (6 bases). The length of the CDR3 is 15 residues. Germline assignment: CDR1 SGDLS and CDR2 YYNGEE. Between the trimmed V and J ends, which lost 0 bases and 5 bases, there was a span of 14 bases. The CDR3 region is CASSVAPFGGETQYF. The CDR3 DNA sequence: TGTGCCAGCAGCGTAGCTCCCTTCGGAGGGGAGACCCAGTACTTC.

V is TRBV5-1 and J is TRBJ1-3; a weak D match, TRBD1 (6 bases). This CDR3 has 14 amino acids. The germline V and J ends were trimmed by 4 bases and 3 bases, with 11 bases remaining between them. Germline V gene lookup returns CDR1 SGHRS and CDR2 YFSETQ. The CDR3 spells CASSGGGHGNTIYF. The DNA of the CDR3 is TGCGCCAGCAGCGGCGGGGGGCATGGAAACACCATATATTTT. The full variable domain, with the rest looked up from reference TRBV5-1 and TRBJ1-3, is KAGVTQTPRYLIKTRGQQVTLSCSPISGHRSVSWYQQTPGQGLQFLFEYFSETQRNKGNFPGRFSGRQFSNSRSEMNVSTLELGDSALYLCASSGGGHGNTIYFGEGSWLTVV.

The rearrangement uses TRBV28 and TRBJ2-7; tentatively, D is TRBD1 (6 bases). With 6 bases removed from V and 2 bases from J, the gap between germline ends came to 17 bases. CDR1 is MDHEN and CDR2 is SYDVKM in the germline V gene. The CDR3 has 15 residues. Here the CDR3 DNA reads TGTGCCAGCAGCCCTTCAGGACAGAGTACCTACGAGCAGTACTTC. This encodes CASSPSGQSTYEQYF.

This rearrangement joins TRBV5-1 to TRBJ1-1, with D hard to call. V shed 0 bases and J shed 1 base, with 7 bases lying between them. The length of the CDR3 is 14 residues. The germline V gene encodes CDR1 SGHRS and CDR2 YFSETQ. This CDR3 reads CASSLDSGNTEAFF. The CDR3 DNA reads TGCGCCAGCAGCTTGGATTCAGGGAACACTGAAGCTTTCTTT.

The rearrangement joins TRBV7-9 to TRBJ1-5; 8 bases line up with TRBD1. The CDR3 totals 14 residues. J lost 7 bases, V lost 1 base, and 3 bases had no gene match. Germline CDR1 is SEHNR and CDR2 is FQNEAQ (reference sequence). The CDR3 spells CASSLGQGKQPQHF. In nucleotides, the CDR3 is TGTGCCAGCAGCTTAGGACAGGGGAAACAGCCCCAGCATTTT.

J is TRBJ2-2 and V is TRBV9; the match to TRBD1 covers 9 bases. The trim removed 3 bases at V and 11 bases at J, leaving 5 bases unmatched. The V gene's germline CDR1 is SGDLS and CDR2 YYNGEE. This CDR3 spans 13 amino acids. The CDR3 DNA reads TGTGCCAGCAGCGCCACAGGGGGCGGAGAGCTGTTTTTT. Residues: CASSATGGGELFF.

As DNA, the CDR3 is TGCGCCAGCAGCTTACCGGACACTCCTGGCTACACCTTC. Its translation: CASSLPDTPGYTF. This rearrangement joins TRBV5-1 to TRBJ1-2, with D maybe TRBD1 (5 bases). The CDR3 consists of 13 residues. Germline CDR1 and CDR2: SGHRS and YFSETQ. With 2 bases removed from V and 7 bases from J, the gap between germline ends came to 12 bases. Based on the CDR3 plus reference TRBV5-1 and TRBJ1-2, the full variable domain is KAGVTQTPRYLIKTRGQQVTLSCSPISGHRSVSWYQQTPGQGLQFLFEYFSETQRNKGNFPGRFSGRQFSNSRSEMNVSTLELGDSALYLCASSLPDTPGYTFGSGTRLTVV.

The V gene is TRBV7-8, the J gene TRBJ1-1, with TRBD1 as a possible D gene (6 bases). From germline, CDR1 is SGHVS and CDR2 FQNEAQ. The ends were cut back, 1 base at V and 4 bases at J, with 16 bases in the middle. The CDR3 totals 16 residues. The CDR3 region is CASSLDLGGPLTEAFF. CDR3 sequence (DNA): TGTGCCAGCAGCTTAGATCTTGGGGGCCCGCTCACTGAAGCTTTCTTT.

The table lists this clone with a few counts. The genes are TRBV7-9 and TRBJ1-2, with a possible D match to TRBD1 (5 bases). Trimming left V 1 base short and J 5 bases short, with 11 bases between. Germline V CDR1 and CDR2: SEHNR, FQNEAQ (reference sequence). The CDR3 totals 14 residues. CDR3 region: CASSLGGIEYGYTF. CDR3 bases: TGTGCCAGCAGCTTAGGGGGCATAGAATATGGCTACACCTTC.

The chain combines TRBV11-2 with TRBJ2-7; TRBD2 agrees at 8 bases. CDR3 size: 19 residues. V shed 4 bases and J 1 base; nucleotides not matched to a gene: 18. Germline V gene sequence: CDR1 SGHAT, CDR2 FQNNGV. CDR3 loop: CASSSGGVALPSGSYEQYF. Here the CDR3 DNA reads TGTGCCAGCAGCTCCGGGGGGGTCGCTCTACCTAGCGGGTCCTACGAGCAGTACTTC. The full variable domain, rest sourced from reference TRBV11-2 and TRBJ2-7, is EAGVAQSPRYKIIEKRQSVAFWCNPISGHATLYWYQQILGQGPKLLIQFQNNGVVDDSQLPKDRFSAERLKGVDSTLKIQPAKLEDSAVYLCASSSGGVALPSGSYEQYFGPGTRLTVT.

The rearrangement joins TRBV24-1 to TRBJ1-1; D is perhaps TRBD1 (5 bases). In germline, CDR1 is KGHDR, CDR2 SFDVKD. Trimming took off 4 bases at V and 0 bases at J, with 14 bases between the two ends. CDR3 length equals 16 residues. The CDR3 protein is CATSEGGIGLNTEAFF. The DNA of the CDR3 is TGTGCCACCAGTGAGGGGGGGATCGGGCTGAACACTGAAGCTTTCTTT.